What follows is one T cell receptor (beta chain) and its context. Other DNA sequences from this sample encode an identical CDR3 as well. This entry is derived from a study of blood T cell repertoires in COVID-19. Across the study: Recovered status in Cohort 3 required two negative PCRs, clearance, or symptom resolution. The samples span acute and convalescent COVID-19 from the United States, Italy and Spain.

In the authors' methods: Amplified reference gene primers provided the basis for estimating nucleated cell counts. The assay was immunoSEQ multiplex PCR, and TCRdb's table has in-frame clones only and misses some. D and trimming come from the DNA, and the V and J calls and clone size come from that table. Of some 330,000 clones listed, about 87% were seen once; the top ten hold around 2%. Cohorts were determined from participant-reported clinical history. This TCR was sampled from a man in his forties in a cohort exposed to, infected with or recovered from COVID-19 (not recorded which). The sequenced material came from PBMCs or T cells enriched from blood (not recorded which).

In nucleotides, the CDR3 is TGTGCCAGCAGCCTATCGGGGTCCGGAAACACCATATATTTT. Translated: CASSLSGSGNTIYF. V is TRBV28 and J is TRBJ1-3; D unclear. This CDR3 spans 14 amino acids. From germline, CDR1 is MDHEN and CDR2 SYDVKM. Trimming cost V 6 bases and J 4 bases, with 13 bases left between them.